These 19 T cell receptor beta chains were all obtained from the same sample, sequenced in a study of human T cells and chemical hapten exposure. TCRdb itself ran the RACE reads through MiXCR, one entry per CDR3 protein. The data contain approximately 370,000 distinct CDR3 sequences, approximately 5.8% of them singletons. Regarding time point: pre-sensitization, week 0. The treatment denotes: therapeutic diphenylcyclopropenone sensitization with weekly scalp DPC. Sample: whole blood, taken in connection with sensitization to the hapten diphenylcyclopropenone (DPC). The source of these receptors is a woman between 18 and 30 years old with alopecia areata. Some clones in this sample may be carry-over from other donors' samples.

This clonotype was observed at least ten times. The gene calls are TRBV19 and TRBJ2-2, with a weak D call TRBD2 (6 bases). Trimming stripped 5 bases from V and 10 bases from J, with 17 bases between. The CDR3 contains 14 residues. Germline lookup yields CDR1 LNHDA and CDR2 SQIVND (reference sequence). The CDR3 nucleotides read TGTGCCAGTAGTGCCGCGGGACGGCCCCCGGAGCTGTTTTTT. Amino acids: CASSAAGRPPELFF.

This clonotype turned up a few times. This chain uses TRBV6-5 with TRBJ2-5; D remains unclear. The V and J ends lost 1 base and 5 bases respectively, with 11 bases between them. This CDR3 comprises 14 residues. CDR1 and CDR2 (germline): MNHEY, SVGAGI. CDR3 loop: CASSYLSSKETQYF. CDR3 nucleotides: TGTGCCAGCAGTTACTTATCGTCGAAGGAGACCCAGTACTTC.

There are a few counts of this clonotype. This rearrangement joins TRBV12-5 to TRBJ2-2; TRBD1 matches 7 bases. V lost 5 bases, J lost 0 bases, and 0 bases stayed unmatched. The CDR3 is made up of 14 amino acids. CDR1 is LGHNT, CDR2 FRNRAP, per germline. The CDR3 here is CASGDRANTGELFF. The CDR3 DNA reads TGTGCTAGTGGTGACAGGGCGAACACCGGGGAGCTGTTTTTT.

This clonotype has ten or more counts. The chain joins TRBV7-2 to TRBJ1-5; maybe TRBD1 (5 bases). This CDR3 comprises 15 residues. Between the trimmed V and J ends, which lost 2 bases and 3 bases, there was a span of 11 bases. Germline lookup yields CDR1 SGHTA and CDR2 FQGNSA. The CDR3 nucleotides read TGTGCCAGCAGCTTACGATCAGGGCCCAATCAGCCCCAGCATTTT. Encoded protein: CASSLRSGPNQPQHF.

The CDR3 is CASSLKDGAYEQYF. The CDR3 DNA reads as TGTGCCAGCAGCTTGAAGGACGGAGCCTACGAGCAGTACTTC. The rearrangement uses TRBV11-1 and TRBJ2-7; D is ambiguous. Germline values: CDR1 SGHAT, CDR2 FQDESV (reference sequence). V was trimmed by 3 bases and J by 2 bases, leaving 11 bases between them. The CDR3 is 14 amino acids.

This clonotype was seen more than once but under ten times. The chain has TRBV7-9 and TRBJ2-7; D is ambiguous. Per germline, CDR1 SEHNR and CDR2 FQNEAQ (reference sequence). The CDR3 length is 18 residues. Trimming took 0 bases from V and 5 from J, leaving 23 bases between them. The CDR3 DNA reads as TGTGCCAGCAGCTTAGCTGGAGCCGGGTACCCGAAGGTCCACGAGCAGTACTTC. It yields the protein CASSLAGAGYPKVHEQYF.

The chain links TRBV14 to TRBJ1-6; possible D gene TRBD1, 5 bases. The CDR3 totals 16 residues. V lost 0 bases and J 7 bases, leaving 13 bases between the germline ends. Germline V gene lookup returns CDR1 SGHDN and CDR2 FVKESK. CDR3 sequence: CASSQDAGRWNSPLHF. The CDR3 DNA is TGTGCCAGCAGCCAAGATGCGGGACGGTGGAATTCACCCCTCCACTTT. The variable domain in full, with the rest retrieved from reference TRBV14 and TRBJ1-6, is EAGVTQFPSHSVIEKGQTVTLRCDPISGHDNLYWYRRVMGKEIKFLLHFVKESKQDESGMPNNRFLAERTGGTYSTLKVQPAELEDSGVYFCASSQDAGRWNSPLHFGNGTRLTVT.

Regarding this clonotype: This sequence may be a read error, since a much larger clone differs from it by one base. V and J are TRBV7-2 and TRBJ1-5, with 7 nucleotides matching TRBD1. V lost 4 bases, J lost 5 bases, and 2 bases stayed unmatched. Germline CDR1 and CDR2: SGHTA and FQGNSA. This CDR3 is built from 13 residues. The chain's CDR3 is CASSWDSDQPQHF. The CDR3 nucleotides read TGTGCCAGCAGCTGGGACAGCGATCAGCCCCAGCATTTT.

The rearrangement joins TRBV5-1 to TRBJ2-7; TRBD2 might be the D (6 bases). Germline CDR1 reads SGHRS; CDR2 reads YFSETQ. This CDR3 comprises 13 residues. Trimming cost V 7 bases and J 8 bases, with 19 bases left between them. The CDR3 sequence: CASYDPTSYQQYF. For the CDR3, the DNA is TGCGCCAGCTACGACCCGACTAGTTACCAGCAGTACTTC.

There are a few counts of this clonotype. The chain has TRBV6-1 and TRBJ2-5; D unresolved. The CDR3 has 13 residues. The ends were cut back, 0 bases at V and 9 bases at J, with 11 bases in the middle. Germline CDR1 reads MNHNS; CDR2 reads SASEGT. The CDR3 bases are TGTGCCAGCAGTGAAGCCGTCCCCGAGCCCCAGTACTTC. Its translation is CASSEAVPEPQYF.

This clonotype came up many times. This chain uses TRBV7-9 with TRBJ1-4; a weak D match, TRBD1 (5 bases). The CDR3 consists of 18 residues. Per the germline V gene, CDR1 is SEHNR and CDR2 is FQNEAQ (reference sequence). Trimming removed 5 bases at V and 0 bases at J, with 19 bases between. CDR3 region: CASSLDLISGTTNEKLFF. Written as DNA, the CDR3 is TGTGCCAGCAGCCTAGACTTGATATCAGGGACAACTAATGAAAAACTGTTTTTT.

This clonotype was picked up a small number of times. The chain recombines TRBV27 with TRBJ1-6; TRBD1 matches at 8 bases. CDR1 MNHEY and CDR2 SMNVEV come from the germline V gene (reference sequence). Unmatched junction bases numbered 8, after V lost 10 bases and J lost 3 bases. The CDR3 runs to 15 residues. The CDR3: CATNSGGLYNSPLHF. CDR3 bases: TGTGCCACCAACTCAGGGGGCCTCTATAATTCACCCCTCCACTTT.

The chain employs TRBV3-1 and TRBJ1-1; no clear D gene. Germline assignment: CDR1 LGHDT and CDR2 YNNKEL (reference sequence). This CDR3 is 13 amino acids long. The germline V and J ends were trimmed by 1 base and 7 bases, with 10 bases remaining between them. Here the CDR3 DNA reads TGTGCCAGCAGCCAAGGAAGGCTTGGTGAAGCTTTCTTT. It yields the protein CASSQGRLGEAFF. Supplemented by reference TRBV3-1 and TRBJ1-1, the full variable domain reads DTAVSQTPKYLVTQMGNDKSIKCEQNLGHDTMYWYKQDSKKFLKIMFSYNNKELIINETVPNRFSPKSPDKAHLNLHINSLELGDSAVYFCASSQGRLGEAFFGQGTRLTVV.

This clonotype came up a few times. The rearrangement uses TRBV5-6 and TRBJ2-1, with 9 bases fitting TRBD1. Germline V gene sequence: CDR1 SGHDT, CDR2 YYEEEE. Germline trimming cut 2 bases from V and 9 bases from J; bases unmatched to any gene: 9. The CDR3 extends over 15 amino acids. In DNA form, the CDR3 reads TGTGCCAGCAGCTTTCTCCGGGACAGGGTGGGTGAGCAGTTCTTC. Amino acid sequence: CASSFLRDRVGEQFF.

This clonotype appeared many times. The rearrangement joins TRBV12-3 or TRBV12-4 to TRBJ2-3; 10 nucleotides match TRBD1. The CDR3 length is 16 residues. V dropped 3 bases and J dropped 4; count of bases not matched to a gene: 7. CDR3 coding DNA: TGTGCCAGCAGTTTGCGTGGACAGGGGGGCCCAGATACGCAGTATTTT. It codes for CASSLRGQGGPDTQYF.

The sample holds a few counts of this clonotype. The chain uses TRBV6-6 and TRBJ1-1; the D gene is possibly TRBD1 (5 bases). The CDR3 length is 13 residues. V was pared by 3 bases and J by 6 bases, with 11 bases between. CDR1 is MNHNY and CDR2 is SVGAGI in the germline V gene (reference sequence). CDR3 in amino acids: CASSYGGPAEAFF. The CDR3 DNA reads TGTGCCAGCAGTTATGGGGGACCCGCTGAAGCTTTCTTT.

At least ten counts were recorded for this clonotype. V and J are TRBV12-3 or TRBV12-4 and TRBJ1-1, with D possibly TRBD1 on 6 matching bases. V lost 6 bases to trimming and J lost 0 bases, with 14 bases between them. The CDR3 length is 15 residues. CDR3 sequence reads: CASSPGEGMNTEAFF. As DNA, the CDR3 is TGTGCCAGCAGCCCAGGGGAGGGGATGAACACTGAAGCTTTCTTT.

As DNA, the CDR3 is TGTGCCAGCAGCTTAGTAGCGGGGGGGGGCACAGATACGCAGTATTTT. Its protein is CASSLVAGGGTDTQYF. The V call is TRBV7-2, the J call TRBJ2-3, with 11 bases aligning to TRBD2. Germline V lookup: CDR1 SGHTA, CDR2 FQGNSA. V lost 1 base, J lost 1 base, and 1 base stayed unmatched. There are 16 residues in the CDR3.

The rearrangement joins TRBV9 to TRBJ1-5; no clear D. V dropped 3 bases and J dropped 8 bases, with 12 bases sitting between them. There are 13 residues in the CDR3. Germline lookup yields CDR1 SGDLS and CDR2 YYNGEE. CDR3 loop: CASSAKFEEPQHF. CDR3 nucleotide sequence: TGTGCCAGCAGCGCCAAGTTTGAGGAGCCCCAGCATTTT.